This passage covers 5 T cell receptor beta chains from one sample sequenced in a study of blood T cells in healthy people across ages. Primed by a sample-barcoded 5' primer and a J-beta primer mix, a second PCR proceeded for about 6 to 11 cycles. From the 5' RACE reads, TCRdb called clonotypes with MiXCR, one entry per CDR3 protein. The table lists around 1,600,000 distinct CDR3 sequences, roughly two fifths of them singletons, with around 4% in the top ten. The sample comprised blood. All receptors derive from a woman younger than 30 in good health.

This clonotype was detected a few times. This chain links TRBV2 with TRBJ2-5; D is possibly TRBD1 (6 bases). V shed 5 bases and J shed 5 bases, with 9 bases lying between them. The CDR3 is 12 residues long. The germline V gene has CDR1 SNHLY and CDR2 FYNNEI. CDR3 loop: CASSTQGETQYF. CDR3 DNA sequence: TGTGCCAGCAGTACACAGGGTGAGACCCAGTACTTC.

This chain joins TRBV25-1 and TRBJ1-1; no reliable D call. The germline CDR1 and CDR2 sequences are MGHDK and SYGVNS. This CDR3 is built from 14 residues. V gave up 1 base and J gave up 6 bases, with 12 bases separating them. The DNA of the CDR3 is TGTGCCAGCAGTGAATGGGAGGGTACCGCTGAAGCTTTCTTT. Translation: CASSEWEGTAEAFF.

The CDR3 here is CASNVLGDNEQFF. As DNA, the CDR3 is TGTGCCAGCAACGTCTTGGGGGACAATGAGCAGTTCTTC. This sequence joins TRBV9 and TRBJ2-1; D may match TRBD1 or TRBD2 (5 bases each). The CDR3 length is 13 residues. V was clipped by 6 bases and J by 5 bases, with 12 bases between them. From germline, CDR1 is SGDLS and CDR2 YYNGEE. Drawing the rest from reference TRBV9 and TRBJ2-1, the complete variable domain is DSGVTQTPKHLITATGQRVTLRCSPRSGDLSVYWYQQSLDQGLQFLIQYYNGEERAKGNILERFSAQQFPDLHSELNLSSLELGDSALYFCASNVLGDNEQFFGPGTRLTVL.

The chain uses TRBV27 and TRBJ1-1, with D perhaps matching TRBD1 (6 bases). Germline V lookup: CDR1 MNHEY, CDR2 SMNVEV (reference sequence). The CDR3 has 14 residues. The germline V and J ends were trimmed by 6 bases and 6 bases, with 17 bases remaining between them. The CDR3 reads CASSRKQGGSEAFF. In nucleotides, the CDR3 is TGTGCCAGCAGCAGAAAACAGGGAGGGTCTGAAGCTTTCTTT.

The chain employs TRBV7-2 and TRBJ1-4; D might be TRBD1 (5 bases). CDR1 and CDR2 (germline): SGHTA, FQGNSA. The CDR3 covers 16 residues. V shed 5 bases and J shed 4 bases, with 17 bases lying between them. Here the CDR3 reads CASSANPGRLNEKLFF. CDR3 in DNA: TGTGCCAGCAGCGCTAACCCGGGACGCCTTAATGAAAAACTGTTTTTT.